A single T cell receptor (beta chain) is shown here with its context. Its antigen is undetermined. The data were obtained in a study of OX40 agonist ivuxolimab in advanced cancers. The overall study: Those enrolled were 82.7% male, with a mean age of approximately 60 years and ages from roughly 23 to 79. Study findings and constraints: At doses 0.1 to 3.0 mg/kg, CD4+ and CD8+ clones expanded.

V dropped 3 bases and J dropped 4; count of bases not matched to a gene: 5. Germline assignment: CDR1 MDHEN and CDR2 SYDVKM. The CDR3 consists of 15 residues. The protocol was immunoSEQ multiplex PCR, while the TCRdb copy is restricted to in-frame clones and leaves out a portion. The sample has about 71,000 clones, less than 90% seen once; the top ten hold less than 0.85%. Sequencing used CD4+ or CD8+ T cells sorted from blood, obtained in a trial of the OX40 agonist ivuxolimab. The chain links TRBV28 to TRBJ2-7; 11 positions match TRBD2. This TCR came from an adult with an advanced solid tumor such as melanoma, head and neck, liver or kidney cancer. The CDR3 region has the DNA TGTGCCAGCAGTTTCGAGCTAGCGGGGGGTTACGAGCAGTACTTC. It codes for CASSFELAGGYEQYF.